The 22 T cell receptor beta chains listed next were all sequenced from one sample in a study of cytomegalovirus exposure and HLA in healthy donors (dated by TCRdb to about 2017). Library preparation used the immunoSEQ multiplex PCR assay. For the multiplex PCR, a mixture combining 60 forward primers for TCR Vbeta segments and 13 reverse primers for TCR Jbeta segments was used. TCRdb provides this immuneACCESS table in a form limited to in-frame rearrangements. Some clones are lacking; in checked studies, under half of them reflect an unresolved V gene, and why the rest are absent is not known. The sample table on file contains 30,000 to 35,000 clones. The ten largest clones take up 3% to 4% of the sample. The sequenced sample consisted of PBMCs. These receptors came from a woman aged 40 to 50 in good health and CMV-seropositive.

The chain uses TRBV27 and TRBJ2-6; the match to TRBD1 covers 8 bases. The CDR3 covers 17 residues. Germline CDR1 and CDR2: MNHEY and SMNVEV (reference sequence). Germline trimming cut 2 bases from V and 4 bases from J; bases unmatched to any gene: 7. Here the CDR3 DNA reads TGTGCCAGCAGTTTAAATCAGGGGGCGACAGGGGCCAACGTCCTGACTTTC. Amino acid sequence: CASSLNQGATGANVLTF.

CDR3 DNA: TGTGCCAGCAGCTTAGCGGGGACAGGGGTCGATGGCTACACCTTC. Encoded protein: CASSLAGTGVDGYTF. The chain is built from TRBV7-6 and TRBJ1-2; 10 bases map to TRBD1. This CDR3 is 15 amino acids long. V was pared by 0 bases and J by 6 bases, with 4 bases of the junction left unmatched. Looked up from germline, CDR1 is SGHVS and CDR2 is FNYEAQ.

V usage is TRBV6-5 and J usage is TRBJ2-7; the D gene is possibly TRBD2 (5 bases). V lost 4 bases, J lost 6 bases, and 22 bases lay in between. Looked up from germline, CDR1 is MNHEY and CDR2 is SVGAGI. The CDR3 sequence is 16 residues long. CDR3 region: CASSFGADGGSREQYF. CDR3 nucleotides: TGTGCCAGCAGTTTTGGCGCGGACGGAGGCTCCCGCGAGCAGTACTTC.

This chain links TRBV5-1 with TRBJ2-3, with 7 bases matching TRBD2. Germline lookup yields CDR1 SGHRS and CDR2 YFSETQ. The CDR3 is 15 amino acids. V lost 3 bases, J lost 0 bases, and 4 bases stayed unmatched. Here the CDR3 DNA reads TGCGCCAGCAGCTGGGGGGGGATGAGCACAGATACGCAGTATTTT. Amino acid sequence: CASSWGGMSTDTQYF.

The chain uses TRBV9 and TRBJ1-1; D gene unclear. The CDR3 is 14 residues long. Looked up from germline, CDR1 is SGDLS and CDR2 is YYNGEE. V dropped 2 bases and J dropped 0 bases, with 8 bases sitting between them. The CDR3 loop is CASSVSGMNTEAFF. CDR3 in DNA: TGTGCCAGCAGCGTCTCAGGTATGAACACTGAAGCTTTCTTT.

The chain is built from TRBV2 and TRBJ1-1; weak D call: TRBD1 (6 bases). The CDR3 loop spans 14 amino acids. CDR1 is SNHLY and CDR2 is FYNNEI in the germline V gene. Trimming pared 8 bases from V and 2 bases from J, leaving 15 bases between. The CDR3 sequence is CASQSGAFNTEAFF. The CDR3 bases are TGTGCCAGCCAATCAGGGGCCTTTAACACTGAAGCTTTCTTT.

The chain couples TRBV28 to TRBJ1-2, with 8 bases identical to TRBD1. This CDR3 region has 16 residues. V was clipped by 4 bases and J by 5 bases; unmatched bases: 12. Per the germline V gene, CDR1 is MDHEN and CDR2 is SYDVKM. Here the CDR3 DNA reads TGTGCCAGCAGTTCCGGCTGGACAGGGATAAGTTATGGCTACACCTTC. Translated: CASSSGWTGISYGYTF.

This rearrangement joins TRBV9 to TRBJ2-1; 14 bases line up with TRBD2. The CDR3 runs 17 residues. Trimming cost V 3 bases and J 7 bases; bases outside gene matches: 9. Germline V gene sequence: CDR1 SGDLS, CDR2 YYNGEE. The CDR3 region has the DNA TGTGCCAGCAGCGCTGGGGTGACTAGCGGGAGGGGTAATGAGCAGTTCTTC. It specifies CASSAGVTSGRGNEQFF.

This chain links TRBV5-6 with TRBJ2-7, with TRBD2 identical over 12 bases. Germline trimming cut 3 bases from V and 5 bases from J; bases unmatched to any gene: 3. The CDR3 runs 14 residues. The germline CDR1 and CDR2 sequences are SGHDT and YYEEEE. CDR3 bases: TGTGCCAGCAGCTCGACTAGCGGGAGCCACGAGCAGTACTTC. This translates into CASSSTSGSHEQYF.

The chain has TRBV28 and TRBJ2-7; a possible D gene is TRBD1 (5 bases). V lost 7 bases and J lost 5, with 12 bases in between. Germline CDR1 MDHEN, CDR2 SYDVKM. The CDR3 runs 12 residues. CDR3 sequence reads: CASTLRGHEQYF. The DNA of the CDR3 is TGTGCCAGCACTCTAAGGGGCCACGAGCAGTACTTC.

This sequence joins TRBV7-6 and TRBJ2-1; 9 bases agree with TRBD2. The V and J ends lost 5 bases and 9 bases, in that order; junction bases with no gene match: 14. Germline CDR1 is SGHVS and CDR2 is FNYEAQ. CDR3 length: 16 amino acids. DNA of the CDR3: TGTGCCAGCAGCAAAGGAGGCGGGAGGGCTCTGGGTGAGCAGTTCTTC. This codes for CASSKGGGRALGEQFF.

This chain joins TRBV28 and TRBJ2-1; the D gene is possibly TRBD2 (5 bases). In germline, CDR1 is MDHEN, CDR2 SYDVKM. The CDR3 covers 13 residues. Trimming left V 4 bases short and J 7 bases short, with 11 bases between. CDR3 sequence (DNA): TGTGCCAGCAGTTCCAACCAGCGGAATGAGCAGTTCTTC. It translates to CASSSNQRNEQFF.

The CDR3 protein is CASSPRTSSGRAKDTQYF. CDR3 nucleotides: TGTGCCAGCAGCCCGCGTACTTCTAGCGGGAGGGCCAAAGATACGCAGTATTTT. This rearrangement joins TRBV9 to TRBJ2-3; the match to TRBD2 covers 12 bases. Per the germline V gene, CDR1 is SGDLS and CDR2 is YYNGEE. The junction had 14 bases not matched to a gene; V was cut back by 4 bases and J by 5 bases. CDR3 length: 18 amino acids.

The chain combines TRBV10-3 with TRBJ1-1; the D gene is possibly TRBD1 (5 bases). The CDR3 loop spans 15 amino acids. Germline CDR1 and CDR2: ENHRY and SYGVKD. Trimming left V 2 bases short and J 5 bases short, with 15 bases between. The CDR3 reads CAISERGGDRTEAFF. The CDR3 coding sequence is TGTGCCATCAGTGAGCGGGGGGGGGATAGGACTGAAGCTTTCTTT.

This chain uses TRBV4-2 with TRBJ2-3; 9 nucleotides line up with TRBD2. This CDR3 has 15 amino acids. Germline lookup yields CDR1 LGHNA and CDR2 YNFKEQ. The J segment lost 2 bases and the V segment lost 5 bases, leaving 5 bases of the junction unmatched. The CDR3 sequence: CASSTLAGYTDTQYF. In nucleotides, the CDR3 is TGTGCCAGCAGCACGCTAGCGGGATACACAGATACGCAGTATTTT.

The J gene is TRBJ1-2, the V gene TRBV5-8, with 9 bases lining up with TRBD1. The CDR3 contains 15 residues. Germline V gene lookup returns CDR1 SGHTS and CDR2 YDEGEE. V gave up 3 bases and J gave up 3 bases; unmatched junction bases: 6. The CDR3 region is CASSSYRGHDYGYTF. The CDR3 nucleotides are TGTGCCAGCAGCTCCTACAGGGGGCATGACTATGGCTACACCTTC.

The chain links TRBV7-2 to TRBJ2-1; D possibly corresponds to TRBD2 (6 bases). The CDR3 has 14 residues. Trimming pared 5 bases from V and 4 bases from J, leaving 12 bases between. Germline V gene lookup returns CDR1 SGHTA and CDR2 FQGNSA. The CDR3 DNA is TGTGCCAGCAGCGCGAGGGCGGGATACAATGAGCAGTTCTTC. It translates to CASSARAGYNEQFF. The full variable domain, in which reference TRBV7-2 and TRBJ2-1 provide the parts outside the CDR3, is GAGVSQSPSNKVTEKGKDVELRCDPISGHTALYWYRQSLGQGLEFLIYFQGNSAPDKSGLPSDRFSAERTGGSVSTLTIQRTQQEDSAVYLCASSARAGYNEQFFGPGTRLTVL.

The rearrangement joins TRBV7-2 to TRBJ1-5; tentative D call: TRBD1 (6 bases). This CDR3 is 15 amino acids long. CDR1 SGHTA and CDR2 FQGNSA come from the germline V gene. Trimming removed 4 bases from V and 11 bases from J, with 21 bases in between. CDR3 nucleotides: TGTGCCAGCAGCTCCTCCTTTGGGGGGGCTGGGACCCAGCATTTT. It is translated as CASSSSFGGAGTQHF.

The gene calls are TRBV5-1 and TRBJ2-7; 13 positions match TRBD2. The CDR3 is 15 amino acids. In germline, CDR1 is SGHRS, CDR2 YFSETQ. The J segment lost 2 bases and the V segment lost 4 bases, leaving 3 bases of the junction unmatched. The CDR3 DNA sequence: TGCGCCAGCAGCCGAGGACTAGCGGGAGCCTACGAGCAGTACTTC. Translation: CASSRGLAGAYEQYF.

The chain carries TRBV18 and TRBJ2-7; possibly TRBD2 for D (5 bases). Trimming removed 6 bases from V and 2 bases from J, with 14 bases in between. In germline, CDR1 is KGHSH, CDR2 LQKENI. This CDR3 has 14 residues. The CDR3 here is CASSILQRTYEQYF. As DNA, the CDR3 is TGTGCCAGCTCCATACTCCAGCGGACCTACGAGCAGTACTTC.

V and J are TRBV9 and TRBJ2-1, with 8 bases that match TRBD2. From germline, CDR1 is SGDLS and CDR2 YYNGEE. Unmatched junction bases numbered 12, after V lost 4 bases and J lost 6 bases. This CDR3 has 16 residues. CDR3 sequence: CASSPSGASGFNEQFF. DNA of the CDR3: TGTGCCAGCAGCCCTTCAGGAGCTAGCGGGTTCAATGAGCAGTTCTTC.

The rearrangement uses TRBV13 and TRBJ2-7, with 7 bases fitting TRBD1. The V gene's germline CDR1 is PRHDT and CDR2 FYEKMQ (reference sequence). This CDR3 is built from 14 residues. The ends lost 5 bases at V and 4 bases at J; junction bases unmatched: 8. CDR3 amino acids: CASSRRDRLYEQYF. CDR3 bases: TGTGCCAGCAGCCGCCGGGACAGACTTTACGAGCAGTACTTC.